This TCR beta chain was sequenced for a study of T cells in women clearing cervical HPV infection. Study context: Controls gave blood once infection was undetectable; cases at lesion identification.

This CDR3 has 12 amino acids. CDR1 is MDHEN and CDR2 is SYDVKM in the germline V gene. Trimming shortened V by 6 bases and J by 4 bases, and 7 bases separated the two germline ends. TCRdb's copy holds only in-frame clones and misses some; the assay was immunoSEQ multiplex PCR. The listing records tens of thousands of clones. A word on this clone: The read stops 3 residues short of the end of the CDR3; the missing end is completed from the germline J gene.

The rearrangement uses TRBV28 and TRBJ2-1; no firm D call. Sequenced material: blood buffy coat. This receptor was taken from a woman aged 18 to 75 with a cervical HPV16 infection that either progressed to CIN3+ or cleared (not recorded which). The CDR3 is CASRLEYNEQFF. The part of the CDR3 DNA that was read is TGTGCCAGCAGACTTGAGTACAATGAG.